This T cell receptor (beta chain) was sequenced for a study of T cell responses to AZD1222 COVID-19 vaccine. Notes on the study in general: A reported finding is that nearly half of spike-specific TCRs target unmutated variant regions. Clonal diversity may have been underestimated in mostly white British donors. Spike-spanning, vaccine-associated CD4 TCRs were dominant at 160-218 and 743-854.

Germline V CDR1 and CDR2: MNHEY, SMNVEV (reference sequence). The CDR3 consists of 14 residues. Trimming took off 1 base at V and 2 bases at J, with 9 bases between the two ends. Comment on this clone: Its antigen is not known.

The protocol was immunoSEQ multiplex PCR, while the TCRdb copy is restricted to in-frame clones and leaves out a portion. The sample holds around 95,000 clones, around nine tenths seen once. Here the sequenced sample was peripheral blood, taken on day 0 of AZD1222 vaccination. This clonotype was obtained from an adult in good health. The V gene is TRBV27, the J gene TRBJ2-7; TRBD2 might be the D (5 bases). The CDR3 DNA follows: TGTGCCAGCAGTTTATTCGGGATGGCCTACGAGCAGTACTTC. Protein product: CASSLFGMAYEQYF.